The 22 T cell receptor beta chains below all came from one sample that was sequenced in a study of control samples from healthy donors and cancer patients. Data came from immunoSEQ multiplex PCR; TCRdb stores just in-frame clones and leaves some out. This sample yields tens of thousands of clones, of which about nine tenths are seen a single time; approximately 7.2% belongs to the top ten. The sequencing input was blood. The origin of the receptors is a man in his fifties or sixties in good health.

The V call is TRBV10-1, the J call TRBJ2-7; D is tentatively TRBD1 or TRBD2 (5 bases each). V was clipped by 7 bases and J by 2 bases, with 18 bases between them. CDR1 and CDR2 from the germline V gene are WNHNN and SYGVQD (reference sequence). CDR3 length: 15 residues. The CDR3: CASTPGPRAPYEQYF. CDR3 DNA sequence: TGCGCCAGCACCCCGGGACCCCGGGCCCCCTACGAGCAGTACTTC.

The chain uses TRBV6-5 and TRBJ2-5, with D possibly being TRBD1 or TRBD2 (6 bases each). V lost 9 bases and J 5 bases, leaving 16 bases between the germline ends. This CDR3 spans 13 amino acids. CDR1 MNHEY and CDR2 SVGAGI come from the germline V gene. DNA for the CDR3: TGTGCCAGTCTAACCCGGGGGCAGGAGACCCAGTACTTC. As protein: CASLTRGQETQYF.

The CDR3 nucleotides are TGTGCCAGCAGTGATCCTAGCGGGGGCCTGGGGACCCAGTACTTC. This translates into CASSDPSGGLGTQYF. The rearrangement uses TRBV6-1 and TRBJ2-5; the match to TRBD2 covers 10 bases. J lost 7 bases, V lost 3 bases, and 8 bases had no gene match. Germline lookup yields CDR1 MNHNS and CDR2 SASEGT. This CDR3 has 15 residues.

V usage is TRBV24-1 and J usage is TRBJ1-1; D not certain. Germline CDR1 KGHDR, CDR2 SFDVKD. V was cut by 4 bases and J by 3 bases, with 8 bases left in between. The CDR3 is made up of 13 amino acids. CDR3 coding DNA: TGTGCCACCAGTGACTCCCGATACACTGAAGCTTTCTTT. As protein: CATSDSRYTEAFF.

V usage is TRBV5-6 and J usage is TRBJ2-7, with 8 bases that match TRBD2. In germline, CDR1 is SGHDT, CDR2 YYEEEE. This CDR3 has 16 amino acids. Trimming took 4 bases from V and 2 from J; bases not matched to a gene: 11. CDR3 residues: CASSTGGGRRTYEQYF. Here the CDR3 DNA reads TGTGCCAGCAGCACCGGGGGGGGCCGGAGGACCTACGAGCAGTACTTC.

This rearrangement joins TRBV7-9 to TRBJ2-1; D ambiguous. Trimming left V 8 bases short and J 6 bases short, with 17 bases between. CDR3 length equals 14 residues. CDR1 SEHNR and CDR2 FQNEAQ come from the germline V gene (reference sequence). Here the CDR3 DNA reads TGTGCCAGCTCGCTGACAATCTCTTTCAATGAGCAGTTCTTC. Translating it yields CASSLTISFNEQFF. Full variable domain (outside the CDR3, taken from reference TRBV7-9 and TRBJ2-1): DTGVSQNPRHKITKRGQNVTFRCDPISEHNRLYWYRQTLGQGPEFLTYFQNEAQLEKSRLLSDRFSAERPKGSFSTLEIQRTEQGDSAMYLCASSLTISFNEQFFGPGTRLTVL.

J is TRBJ1-1 and V is TRBV27; D might be TRBD1 (6 bases). This CDR3 contains 14 residues. V gave up 3 bases and J gave up 1 base, with 9 bases separating them. Germline values: CDR1 MNHEY, CDR2 SMNVEV (reference sequence). CDR3 amino acids: CASSFGQPNTEAFF. CDR3 bases: TGTGCCAGCAGTTTCGGACAGCCGAACACTGAAGCTTTCTTT.

V usage is TRBV9 and J usage is TRBJ2-7, with TRBD2 matching over 7 bases. Per germline, CDR1 SGDLS and CDR2 YYNGEE. The trim removed 4 bases at V and 6 bases at J, leaving 13 bases unmatched. The CDR3 runs to 15 residues. CDR3 in amino acids: CASSPRSWGGSEQYF. For the CDR3, the DNA is TGTGCCAGCAGCCCGAGGAGCTGGGGAGGGTCCGAGCAGTACTTC.

The V call is TRBV3-1 (or the pseudogene TRBV3-2), the J call TRBJ1-3; possible D gene TRBD1, 5 bases. The V end lost 3 bases, the J end lost 9 bases, and 18 bases lay between the germline ends. The CDR3 extends over 15 amino acids. Per germline, CDR1 LGHDT and CDR2 YNNKEL (reference sequence). CDR3: CASSQRGSRYGTIYF. The CDR3 nucleotides read TGTGCCAGCAGCCAGCGGGGCTCGAGATATGGCACCATATATTTT.

The chain links TRBV12-5 to TRBJ2-3; 10 bases match TRBD2. The junction had 8 bases not matched to a gene; V was cut back by 4 bases and J by 1 base. The CDR3 sequence is 17 residues long. Germline V CDR1 and CDR2: LGHNT, FRNRAP. The DNA of the CDR3 is TGTGCTAGTGGTTCCATTCCGGGGACTAGCGGCACAGATACGCAGTATTTT. Amino acid sequence: CASGSIPGTSGTDTQYF.

V is TRBV11-2 and J is TRBJ1-3; tentatively, D is TRBD1 (5 bases). The V end lost 4 bases, the J end lost 2 bases, and 21 bases lay between the germline ends. Germline assignment: CDR1 SGHAT and CDR2 FQNNGV. This CDR3 comprises 18 residues. CDR3 DNA: TGTGCCAGCAGCTCAGTTTGGGTGAAAAGGGACGCTGGAAACACCATATATTTT. This encodes CASSSVWVKRDAGNTIYF.

The chain combines TRBV12-5 with TRBJ1-6; D not resolved. The CDR3 length is 13 residues. V was pared by 9 bases and J by 11 bases, with 17 bases between. CDR1 is LGHNT and CDR2 is FRNRAP in the germline V gene. The CDR3 DNA is TGTGCTAGCCGCCTCTCCAGCGTCGCACCCCTCCACTTT. Its translation: CASRLSSVAPLHF.

The chain couples TRBV5-1 to TRBJ2-1; D assignment may be TRBD1 or TRBD2 (5 bases each). Germline V gene data show CDR1 as SGHRS and CDR2 as YFSETQ. This CDR3 contains 12 residues. V was pared by 5 bases and J by 10 bases, with 13 bases between. The CDR3 nucleotides read TGCGCCAGCAGTCCTGGGACCGGAGAGCAGTTCTTC. It translates to CASSPGTGEQFF. The full variable domain, completed using reference TRBV5-1 and TRBJ2-1, is KAGVTQTPRYLIKTRGQQVTLSCSPISGHRSVSWYQQTPGQGLQFLFEYFSETQRNKGNFPGRFSGRQFSNSRSEMNVSTLELGDSALYLCASSPGTGEQFFGPGTRLTVL.

V gene TRBV27 combines with J gene TRBJ1-1; D call uncertain. Trimming left V 5 bases short and J 2 bases short, with 9 bases between. CDR1 is MNHEY, CDR2 SMNVEV, per germline (reference sequence). The CDR3 has 13 amino acids. The CDR3 DNA reads TGTGCCAGCAGTACTACGGTTAACACTGAAGCTTTCTTT. Encoded protein: CASSTTVNTEAFF.

This CDR3 is CASSQVETGYTEAFF. CDR3 bases: TGCGCCAGCAGCCAAGTTGAGACAGGGTACACTGAAGCTTTCTTT. The chain couples TRBV4-1 to TRBJ1-1; TRBD1 agrees at 7 bases. V trimming: 1 base; J trimming: 3 bases; junction bases outside the gene matches: 5. This CDR3 contains 15 residues. Per germline, CDR1 MGHRA and CDR2 YSYEKL.

V is TRBV7-9 and J is TRBJ1-5, with TRBD1 matching over 10 bases. Germline CDR1 and CDR2: SEHNR and FQNEAQ (reference sequence). The CDR3 spans 15 residues. The J segment lost 5 bases and the V segment lost 5 bases, leaving 6 bases of the junction unmatched. CDR3 residues: CASSVIGTGDQPQHF. The CDR3 nucleotides read TGTGCCAGCAGCGTTATCGGGACAGGGGATCAGCCCCAGCATTTT.

This rearrangement joins TRBV29-1 to TRBJ2-3; 9 bases are shared with TRBD1. J gave up 3 bases and V 7 bases, and 5 bases lay outside the gene matches. Germline CDR1 and CDR2: SQVTM and ANQGSEA. The CDR3 has 13 residues. The CDR3 DNA sequence: TGCAGCGGTGGACAGGGGAGGACAGATACGCAGTATTTT. Translating gives CSGGQGRTDTQYF.

The count of this clone is one. V is TRBV19 and J is TRBJ1-4; D is uncertain. The germline V gene has CDR1 LNHDA and CDR2 SQIVND (reference sequence). This CDR3 has 13 amino acids. V lost 8 bases and J 5 bases, leaving 12 bases between the germline ends. In nucleotides, the CDR3 is TGTGCCAGTTCTGATACCCGGAATGAAAAACTGTTTTTT. Its translation is CASSDTRNEKLFF.

V usage is TRBV6-5 and J usage is TRBJ1-1; TRBD1 agrees at 7 bases. The CDR3 consists of 16 residues. Germline trimming cut 2 bases from V and 4 bases from J; bases unmatched to any gene: 10. Germline V gene sequence: CDR1 MNHEY, CDR2 SVGAGI. The CDR3 DNA reads as TGTGCCAGCAGTTACGCAGGGGGGTTGGTGACCACTGAAGCTTTCTTT. Amino acid sequence: CASSYAGGLVTTEAFF.

The V gene is TRBV12-3 or TRBV12-4, the J gene TRBJ2-3; 8 nucleotides line up with TRBD2. This CDR3 is 13 amino acids long. V gave up 7 bases and J gave up 2 bases; unmatched junction bases: 2. The CDR3 DNA reads TGTGCCAGCAATAGCGGGGCCACAGATACGCAGTATTTT. Amino acid sequence: CASNSGATDTQYF.

The chain is built from TRBV19 and TRBJ1-4, with D perhaps matching TRBD1 (6 bases). Trimming removed 2 bases from V and 3 bases from J, with 10 bases in between. CDR1 is LNHDA, CDR2 SQIVND, per germline (reference sequence). The CDR3 runs to 15 residues. The CDR3 nucleotides read TGTGCCAGTAGTATATGGGGGGGGCCTAATGAAAAACTGTTTTTT. It yields the protein CASSIWGGPNEKLFF.

Note on this clone: A read error may explain this, as a much larger clone is one base away. The rearrangement uses TRBV14 and TRBJ1-5, with no clear D. The V end lost 1 base, the J end lost 0 bases, and 4 bases lay between the germline ends. The CDR3 is 14 amino acids. In germline, CDR1 is SGHDN, CDR2 FVKESK. Here the CDR3 reads CASSQGGSNQPQHF. The CDR3 nucleotides are TGTGCCAGCAGCCAAGGGGGTAGCAATCAGCCCCAGCATTTT.